These 2 T cell receptor beta chains were all obtained from the same sample, sequenced in a study of blood T cell repertoires in COVID-19. The method was immunoSEQ multiplex PCR; TCRdb's version includes in-frame clones alone and lacks a portion of them. Seen here are roughly 260,000 clones, 75% to 90% observed once, and the top ten hold over 1.5%. Sequencing input: PBMCs or T cells enriched from blood (not recorded which). The receptors here all came from a woman between 50 and 59 years old who had recovered from COVID-19.

The chain employs TRBV7-9 and TRBJ1-1; D is possibly TRBD1 (6 bases). CDR1 and CDR2 from the germline V gene are SEHNR and FQNEAQ (reference sequence). The ends were cut back, 3 bases at V and 1 base at J, with 15 bases in the middle. The CDR3 is made up of 16 amino acids. CDR3 sequence: CASSLGPRGANTEAFF. CDR3 coding DNA: TGTGCCAGCAGCTTGGGACCCCGGGGGGCGAACACTGAAGCTTTCTTT.

The chain has TRBV28 and TRBJ1-5; 10 bases map to TRBD1. J was trimmed by 1 base and V by 3 bases; bases with no gene match: 9. The CDR3 runs to 18 residues. In germline, CDR1 is MDHEN, CDR2 SYDVKM. DNA of the CDR3: TGTGCCAGCAGTTTTTTGGGACAGGGGTCGGGAAGCAATCAGCCCCAGCATTTT. This encodes CASSFLGQGSGSNQPQHF.